This TCR beta chain was documented in a study of shared clonotypes between healthy human individuals. Findings and caveats of the study: When compared with the clonotypes that were shared by all four sorted-subset donors, the non-shared clonotypes turned out to have lower generation probabilities.

A note on this clone: As yet, its antigen is unknown. The sample contains more than one DNA sequence encoding this CDR3.

It was into CD45RA+ naive and CD45RA-negative memory subsets that the CD4+ cells were split. The length of the CDR3 is 12 residues. The ends were cut back, 1 base at V and 6 bases at J, with 4 bases in the middle. The germline V gene encodes CDR1 MDHEN and CDR2 SYDVKM. Clones were sequenced by immunoSEQ multiplex PCR, and TCRdb holds only the in-frame ones, with some missing. The table includes just under 350,000 clones, around 70% detected once. The sequence came from a young man in good health. The sequenced sample consisted of memory CD4+ T cells sorted from blood. Subset specified: CD45RA-negative fraction. The rearrangement uses TRBV28 and TRBJ1-5; no clear D gene. The CDR3 DNA follows: TGTGCCAGCAGTTTATCCAGTCAGCCCCAGCATTTT. This codes for CASSLSSQPQHF.